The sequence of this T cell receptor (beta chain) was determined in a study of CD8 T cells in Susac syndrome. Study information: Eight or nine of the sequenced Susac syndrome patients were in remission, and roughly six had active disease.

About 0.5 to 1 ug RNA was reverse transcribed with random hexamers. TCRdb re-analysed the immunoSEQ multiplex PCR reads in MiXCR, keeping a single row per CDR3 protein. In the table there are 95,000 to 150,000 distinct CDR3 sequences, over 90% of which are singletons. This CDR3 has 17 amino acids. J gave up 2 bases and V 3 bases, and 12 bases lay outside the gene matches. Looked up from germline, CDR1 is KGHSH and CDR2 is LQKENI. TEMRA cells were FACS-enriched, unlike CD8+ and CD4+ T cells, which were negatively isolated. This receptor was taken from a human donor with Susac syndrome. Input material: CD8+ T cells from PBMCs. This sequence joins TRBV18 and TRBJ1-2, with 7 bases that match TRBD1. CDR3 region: CASSPPARIQGNYGYTF. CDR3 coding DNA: TGTGCCAGCTCACCCCCAGCGAGGATACAGGGGAACTATGGCTACACCTTC.